The 8 T cell receptor beta chains presented below share a single source sample, sequenced in a study of shared clonotypes between healthy human individuals. Sequencing was performed with immunoSEQ multiplex PCR; in TCRdb, only in-frame clones are kept and a portion is missing. The sample includes roughly 1,500,000 clones, approximately 98.5% of them seen just once. Sequencing input: naive CD4+ T cells sorted from blood. The subset here: CD45RA+ positively selected. These receptor sequences come from a man aged 25 to 45 in good health.

The rearrangement joins TRBV27 to TRBJ1-5, with 7 bases fitting TRBD1. From germline, CDR1 is MNHEY and CDR2 SMNVEV (reference sequence). CDR3 length: 18 residues. The ends lost 2 bases at V and 0 bases at J; junction bases unmatched: 10. The DNA for the CDR3 is TGTGCCAGCAGTTTAAGATCCTCCGGGACAGTTAGCAATCAGCCCCAGCATTTT. This translates into CASSLRSSGTVSNQPQHF.

The chain recombines TRBV9 with TRBJ1-1, with 8 bases identical to TRBD1. V trimming: 4 bases; J trimming: 1 base; junction bases outside the gene matches: 3. The CDR3 loop spans 14 amino acids. Germline CDR1 SGDLS, CDR2 YYNGEE. CDR3 DNA sequence: TGTGCCAGCAGCTTCGGACAGGGGAACACTGAAGCTTTCTTT. The encoded protein is CASSFGQGNTEAFF. Looking up the rest from reference TRBV9 and TRBJ1-1 gives the full variable domain: DSGVTQTPKHLITATGQRVTLRCSPRSGDLSVYWYQQSLDQGLQFLIQYYNGEERAKGNILERFSAQQFPDLHSELNLSSLELGDSALYFCASSFGQGNTEAFFGQGTRLTVV.

CDR3 residues: CASSGGTSAIPYNEQFF. The CDR3 DNA reads TGCGCCAGCAGCGGGGGGACTAGCGCTATCCCCTACAATGAGCAGTTCTTC. The V and J genes are TRBV5-1 and TRBJ2-1; 10 positions match TRBD2. The V and J ends lost 4 bases and 2 bases, in that order; junction bases with no gene match: 9. CDR3 size: 17 residues. Germline CDR1 is SGHRS and CDR2 is YFSETQ.

This chain uses TRBV6-5 with TRBJ2-1, with a possible D match to TRBD2 (6 bases). Between the trimmed V and J ends, which lost 6 bases and 6 bases, there was a span of 18 bases. Germline lookup yields CDR1 MNHEY and CDR2 SVGAGI. The CDR3 consists of 15 residues. CDR3 DNA: TGTGCCAGCAGCCTCCCTAGCGTTACGGGCAATGAGCAGTTCTTC. It translates to CASSLPSVTGNEQFF.

This chain joins TRBV5-4 and TRBJ2-1; 7 nucleotides line up with TRBD2. V shed 1 base and J 4 bases; nucleotides not matched to a gene: 5. The CDR3 is 15 residues long. Germline assignment: CDR1 SGHNT and CDR2 YYREEE (reference sequence). This CDR3 is CASSLSSSGYNEQFF. The CDR3, as DNA: TGTGCCAGCAGCTTGTCGTCTAGCGGATACAATGAGCAGTTCTTC.

The chain joins TRBV14 to TRBJ2-1; 8 bases are shared with TRBD2. CDR3 length: 17 amino acids. The germline CDR1 and CDR2 sequences are SGHDN and FVKESK. Germline trimming cut 0 bases from V and 6 bases from J; bases unmatched to any gene: 10. CDR3 sequence reads: CASSQDPPGGPGNEQFF. In DNA, the CDR3 is TGTGCCAGCAGCCAAGATCCTCCGGGAGGGCCTGGCAATGAGCAGTTCTTC.

The chain recombines TRBV15 with TRBJ2-4; possibly TRBD1 or TRBD2 for D (7 bases each). Germline V lookup: CDR1 LNHNV, CDR2 YYDKDF (reference sequence). This CDR3 has 16 amino acids. V shed 0 bases and J shed 5 bases, with 14 bases lying between them. CDR3: CATSRDRQGGQNIQYF. The CDR3 DNA reads as TGTGCCACCAGCAGAGACAGACAGGGAGGGCAAAACATTCAGTACTTC.

Turning to this clone: Other DNA variants within this sample encode the same CDR3. The chain employs TRBV19 and TRBJ2-7, with TRBD1 identical over 7 bases. The junction had 5 bases not matched to a gene; V was cut back by 6 bases and J by 0 bases. Per the germline V gene, CDR1 is LNHDA and CDR2 is SQIVND (reference sequence). The CDR3 length is 14 residues. The CDR3 nucleotides are TGTGCCAGTAGCAGGACAGGCAGCTCCTACGAGCAGTACTTC. This gives the protein CASSRTGSSYEQYF.